These 8 T cell receptor beta chains originate from one sample sequenced in a study of cytomegalovirus exposure and HLA in healthy donors. PCR primers comprised 60 Vbeta and 13 Jbeta primers. Generated by immunoSEQ multiplex PCR, the TCRdb table keeps only in-frame clones and is missing some. The table includes around 150,000 clones, 80% detected once. Sequenced input: PBMCs. All receptors derive from a man younger than 40 in good health and CMV-seronegative.

This sequence joins TRBV29-1 and TRBJ1-5; D is undetermined. Germline CDR1 SQVTM, CDR2 ANQGSEA. Trimming cost V 5 bases and J 4 bases, with 12 bases left between them. The CDR3 consists of 13 residues. This CDR3 reads CSVWVGGNQPQHF. In DNA, the CDR3 is TGCAGCGTTTGGGTGGGAGGTAATCAGCCCCAGCATTTT.

The chain has TRBV18 and TRBJ1-2; D possibly corresponds to TRBD1 (5 bases). The CDR3 totals 16 residues. V was trimmed by 2 bases and J by 2 bases, leaving 15 bases between them. CDR1 KGHSH and CDR2 LQKENI come from the germline V gene. In DNA form, the CDR3 reads TGTGCCAGCTCACCAATAGGGGAGGGGAGAAACTATGGCTACACCTTC. Protein: CASSPIGEGRNYGYTF.

The CDR3 sequence is CASSRSGLSSTDTQYF. CDR3 coding DNA: TGTGCCAGCAGCAGATCGGGACTCTCTTCCACAGATACGCAGTATTTT. This chain uses TRBV7-8 with TRBJ2-3; the D gene is possibly TRBD2 (6 bases). The V and J ends lost 5 bases and 2 bases respectively, with 17 bases between them. This CDR3 spans 16 amino acids. The germline CDR1 and CDR2 sequences are SGHVS and FQNEAQ.

The V and J genes are TRBV5-4 and TRBJ2-7, with TRBD2 as a possible D gene (6 bases). CDR3 size: 13 residues. Germline V CDR1 and CDR2: SGHNT, YYREEE (reference sequence). V dropped 3 bases and J dropped 3 bases, with 10 bases sitting between them. The CDR3 DNA sequence: TGTGCCAGCAGCTCGGGACTGAACTACGAGCAGTACTTC. This encodes CASSSGLNYEQYF.

The chain has TRBV10-3 and TRBJ2-3, with D perhaps matching TRBD1 (6 bases). Germline lookup yields CDR1 ENHRY and CDR2 SYGVKD. The CDR3 contains 14 residues. Trimming pared 7 bases from V and 2 bases from J, leaving 13 bases between. DNA for the CDR3: TGTGCCATCACCTCGGACAGACCCACAGATACGCAGTATTTT. Encoded protein: CAITSDRPTDTQYF.

The chain uses TRBV9 and TRBJ2-7, with D perhaps matching TRBD2 (6 bases). From germline, CDR1 is SGDLS and CDR2 YYNGEE. Between the trimmed V and J ends, which lost 4 bases and 4 bases, there was a span of 12 bases. This CDR3 has 13 residues. CDR3 amino acids: CASSPRGTYEQYF. The CDR3 DNA follows: TGTGCCAGCAGCCCACGTGGGACTTACGAGCAGTACTTC.

Here the CDR3 DNA reads TGTGCCAGTAGACAGGGGCTTTCAACTAATGAAAAACTGTTTTTT. Amino acids: CASRQGLSTNEKLFF. The rearrangement links TRBV19 to TRBJ1-4, with 7 bases lining up with TRBD1. CDR1 is LNHDA and CDR2 is SQIVND in the germline V gene (reference sequence). The CDR3 is 15 residues long. Germline trimming cut 6 bases from V and 0 bases from J; bases unmatched to any gene: 4.

The chain carries TRBV15 and TRBJ1-1, with 8 bases that match TRBD1. From germline, CDR1 is LNHNV and CDR2 YYDKDF (reference sequence). Trimming cost V 11 bases and J 0 bases; bases outside gene matches: 11. The CDR3 spans 15 residues. The CDR3 DNA follows: TGTGCCTCCGGGGACAGGACAAAGATGAACACTGAAGCTTTCTTT. Protein sequence: CASGDRTKMNTEAFF.